These 2 T cell receptor beta chains were sequenced from one sample in a study of radiation and T cells in renal cell carcinoma. Profiling relied on immunoSEQ multiplex PCR, and the TCRdb table lists in-frame clones only, not all of them. Altogether around 80,000 clones are present, more than 75% being singletons, with the ten largest covering around 5.5%. Indicated time point: blood 2 weeks post-SBRT. Sample treatment: 15 Gy SBRT to primary tumor, nephrectomy 4 weeks later. The sequencing here drew on blood, taken from a patient whose treatment included radiotherapy and nephrectomy. The origin of the receptors is a man aged 55 to 70 with renal cell carcinoma.

A single count supports this clone. This chain links TRBV7-2 with TRBJ2-1; 15 bases fit TRBD2. The CDR3 is 17 residues long. In germline, CDR1 is SGHTA, CDR2 FQGNSA. Trimming at V came to 2 bases and at J to 7 bases, leaving 6 bases not matched to a gene. The CDR3 DNA follows: TGTGCCAGCAGCTTATATGCGGGACTAGCGGGAGGTAATGAGCAGTTCTTC. It translates to CASSLYAGLAGGNEQFF.

The chain has TRBV27 and TRBJ2-7, with unresolved D. Between the trimmed V and J ends, which lost 4 bases and 4 bases, there was a span of 11 bases. CDR3 length: 13 amino acids. Per the germline V gene, CDR1 is MNHEY and CDR2 is SMNVEV (reference sequence). The DNA for the CDR3 is TGTGCCAGCAGTTACGACGGGTGGTACGAGCAGTACTTC. It is translated as CASSYDGWYEQYF.